Listed here are 9 T cell receptor beta chains from one sample, sequenced in a study of T-cell reconstitution after alpha-beta-depleted transplantation in children. It was with unique molecular identifiers that the TCRbeta library was prepared. Each CDR3 protein is one row after TCRdb ran MiXCR on the PCR reads. The sample includes 230,000 or so distinct CDR3 sequences, approximately 9.7% of them seen just once. The input for sequencing was PBMCs from the stem cell graft donor, taken from the stem cell graft. These receptors were taken from a human donor who donated a stem cell graft to a child with SCID.

This clonotype was picked up many times. The chain couples TRBV5-1 to TRBJ1-1; 10 nucleotides align to TRBD1. CDR1 is SGHRS, CDR2 YFSETQ, per germline. The CDR3 is 15 amino acids. V shed 2 bases, J shed 6 bases, and the junction held 7 bases outside the gene matches. CDR3 sequence reads: CASSLSGTGVSEAFF. The CDR3 nucleotides read TGCGCCAGCAGCTTATCCGGGACAGGGGTGTCTGAAGCTTTCTTT. The variable domain in full, completed from reference TRBV5-1 and TRBJ1-1, reads KAGVTQTPRYLIKTRGQQVTLSCSPISGHRSVSWYQQTPGQGLQFLFEYFSETQRNKGNFPGRFSGRQFSNSRSEMNVSTLELGDSALYLCASSLSGTGVSEAFFGQGTRLTVV.

This clonotype occurred many times. V usage is TRBV27 and J usage is TRBJ2-3, with no clear D. The ends were cut back, 0 bases at V and 5 bases at J, with 12 bases in the middle. This CDR3 is built from 15 residues. Germline V lookup: CDR1 MNHEY, CDR2 SMNVEV (reference sequence). CDR3 loop: CASSLSPPFLDTQYF. CDR3 nucleotide sequence: TGTGCCAGCAGTTTATCCCCTCCCTTTCTAGATACGCAGTATTTT.

This clonotype has at least ten counts. This sequence joins TRBV5-1 and TRBJ2-5; D is tentatively TRBD1 or TRBD2 (6 bases each). V lost 0 bases and J 5 bases, leaving 11 bases between the germline ends. CDR1 is SGHRS, CDR2 YFSETQ, per germline. The CDR3 totals 14 residues. The CDR3 nucleotides read TGCGCCAGCAGCTTGGTACAGGGAGGCGAGACCCAGTACTTC. This translates into CASSLVQGGETQYF.

This clonotype showed up just a few times. Since a much larger clone is just one base distant, this may be a read error. The chain couples TRBV3-1 to TRBJ2-5; 9 bases map to TRBD2. Germline CDR1 reads LGHDT; CDR2 reads YNNKEL (reference sequence). CDR3 length equals 17 residues. CDR3 region: CACSQARAGGLQETQYF. The DNA of the CDR3 is TGTGCCTGCAGCCAAGCGAGAGCGGGGGGATTACAAGAGACCCAGTACTTC.

At least ten counts were recorded for this clonotype. The gene calls are TRBV2 and TRBJ2-2; the D gene is possibly TRBD2 (5 bases). Germline V gene data show CDR1 as SNHLY and CDR2 as FYNNEI. V dropped 7 bases and J dropped 0 bases, with 18 bases sitting between them. This CDR3 is built from 17 residues. CDR3 residues: CASILEGPRANTGELFF. CDR3 in DNA: TGTGCCAGCATCCTGGAAGGACCGAGGGCGAACACCGGGGAGCTGTTTTTT.

This chain links TRBV5-1 with TRBJ2-5; the D gene is possibly TRBD2 (5 bases). V shed 3 bases and J shed 5 bases, with 17 bases lying between them. Germline V gene sequence: CDR1 SGHRS, CDR2 YFSETQ. This CDR3 is built from 15 residues. The CDR3 coding sequence is TGCGCCAGCAGCTCTGGAGCGGACCGATGGGAGACCCAGTACTTC. Translated, it gives CASSSGADRWETQYF. The full variable domain, completed using reference TRBV5-1 and TRBJ2-5, is KAGVTQTPRYLIKTRGQQVTLSCSPISGHRSVSWYQQTPGQGLQFLFEYFSETQRNKGNFPGRFSGRQFSNSRSEMNVSTLELGDSALYLCASSSGADRWETQYFGPGTRLLVL.

The V and J genes are TRBV12-3 or TRBV12-4 and TRBJ2-6; TRBD1 aligns across 8 bases. CDR3 size: 15 residues. V dropped 5 bases and J dropped 4; count of bases not matched to a gene: 4. CDR3: CASSNQGAGANVLTF. Here the CDR3 DNA reads TGTGCCAGCAGTAACCAGGGGGCCGGGGCCAACGTCCTGACTTTC.

This clonotype was picked up many times. J is TRBJ2-3 and V is TRBV20-1, with TRBD2 matching 14 bases. The CDR3 has 17 amino acids. The germline CDR1 and CDR2 sequences are DFQATT and SNEGSKA (reference sequence). Trimming cost V 1 base and J 2 bases; bases outside gene matches: 5. The CDR3 reads CSARGPGLAGVTDTQYF. In DNA form, the CDR3 reads TGCAGTGCTAGAGGCCCGGGACTAGCGGGGGTCACAGATACGCAGTATTTT.

Worth noting for this clonotype: Possible read error: a much larger clone is one base away. This chain connects TRBV7-9 to TRBJ2-7; D call uncertain. The germline V gene encodes CDR1 SEHNR and CDR2 FQNEAQ (reference sequence). The CDR3 covers 13 residues. The CDR3 nucleotides are TGTGCCAGCAGCCCCATGGATACCTACGAGCAGTCCTTC. Translating it yields CASSPMDTYEQSF.